A single count supports the clone carrying this T cell receptor beta chain. Its specificity is unknown. Germline loops: CDR1 SQVTM, CDR2 ANQGSEA. V lost 5 bases, J lost 2 bases, and 12 bases lay in between. This CDR3 spans 14 amino acids. The data are from a study of shared clonotypes between healthy human individuals. Study-wide results and caveats: Sampling involved blood alone; tissue repertoires likely differ.

CD45RO-negative, CCR7-selected cells formed the naive CD8 fraction, which excluded terminally differentiated effector memory CD45RA+ cells. This table comes from immunoSEQ multiplex PCR, and its TCRdb copy is limited to in-frame clones, with some not included. The sample lists around 650,000 clones, approximately 96% occurring once. Sample: naive CD8+ T cells sorted from blood. The sequence derives from a woman in her 30s in good health. The V call is TRBV29-1, the J call TRBJ1-4, with D uncertain. The CDR3 DNA follows: TGCAGCGTTAGATCAGGTCCTACTAATGAAAAACTGTTTTTT. Translation gives CSVRSGPTNEKLFF.